These 27 T cell receptor beta chains were all obtained from the same sample, sequenced in a study of shared clonotypes between healthy human individuals. Here immunoSEQ multiplex PCR was the method, and the copy in TCRdb shows in-frame clones only, minus some. The repertoire consists of about 600,000 clones, with around 97% occurring once and the leading ten covering 0.045% to 0.07%. What was sequenced was naive CD4+ T cells sorted from blood. The subset: CD45RA+ positively selected. All receptors come from a woman younger than 45 in good health.

The J gene is TRBJ2-1, the V gene TRBV5-1, with D unclear. Germline V gives CDR1 SGHRS, CDR2 YFSETQ. V lost 6 bases, J lost 0 bases, and 16 bases lay in between. This CDR3 is built from 16 residues. In DNA form, the CDR3 reads TGCGCCAGCAAGGACCTCAAGGGAAGCTCCTACAATGAGCAGTTCTTC. Its protein product is CASKDLKGSSYNEQFF.

J is TRBJ1-1 and V is TRBV18; D is unresolved. The V end was cut by 1 base, the J end by 3 bases, with 9 bases between. CDR3 length equals 14 residues. The germline V gene encodes CDR1 KGHSH and CDR2 LQKENI. CDR3 sequence reads: CASSPRGLDTEAFF. The CDR3 bases are TGTGCCAGCTCACCACGTGGGTTGGACACTGAAGCTTTCTTT.

Written as DNA, the CDR3 is TGTGCCAGCAGTCCCCTATCCCAGGGCAGGGCGATATACTATGGCTACACCTTC. Translation gives CASSPLSQGRAIYYGYTF. This chain joins TRBV28 and TRBJ1-2; a possible D gene is TRBD1 (5 bases). Trimming took off 5 bases at V and 3 bases at J, with 25 bases between the two ends. This CDR3 has 18 amino acids. Per germline, CDR1 MDHEN and CDR2 SYDVKM.

The chain is built from TRBV5-6 and TRBJ2-3; D gene unclear. Germline CDR1 reads SGHDT; CDR2 reads YYEEEE. The germline V and J ends were trimmed by 4 bases and 1 base, with 1 base remaining between them. The CDR3 extends over 11 amino acids. CDR3 nucleotide sequence: TGTGCCAGCAGCCGCACAGATACGCAGTATTTT. It translates to CASSRTDTQYF. Together with reference TRBV5-6 and TRBJ2-3, the CDR3 gives the full variable domain: DAGVTQSPTHLIKTRGQQVTLRCSPKSGHDTVSWYQQALGQGPQFIFQYYEEEERQRGNFPDRFSGHQFPNYSSELNVNALLLGDSALYLCASSRTDTQYFGPGTRLTVL.

V gene TRBV2 combines with J gene TRBJ1-5; TRBD1 aligns across 7 bases. Trimming removed 6 bases from V and 0 bases from J; junction bases left unmatched: 5. CDR1 and CDR2 (germline): SNHLY, FYNNEI. The CDR3 length is 15 residues. CDR3 nucleotide sequence: TGTGCCAGCAGCCTAGGGGACAGTAGCAATCAGCCCCAGCATTTT. Translation: CASSLGDSSNQPQHF.

This rearrangement joins TRBV7-2 to TRBJ2-3, with 8 bases matching TRBD2. CDR1 SGHTA and CDR2 FQGNSA come from the germline V gene. The CDR3 sequence is 15 residues long. V was pared by 6 bases and J by 1 base, with 6 bases of the junction left unmatched. CDR3 coding DNA: TGTGCCAGCAGAGATTTAGCGGGGCGCACAGATACGCAGTATTTT. Translation gives CASRDLAGRTDTQYF.

The CDR3 DNA is TGTGCCAGCAGTCGGGACTCGGGCAAGGGCGAGCAGTACTTC. It specifies CASSRDSGKGEQYF. This chain joins TRBV7-9 and TRBJ2-7; D might be TRBD2 (6 bases). Germline V gene sequence: CDR1 SEHNR, CDR2 FQNEAQ (reference sequence). The CDR3 spans 14 residues. Trimming shortened V by 6 bases and J by 6 bases, and 18 bases separated the two germline ends.

The V gene is TRBV7-9, the J gene TRBJ2-7, with D hard to call. Trimming shortened V by 1 base and J by 2 bases, and 3 bases separated the two germline ends. This CDR3 region has 12 residues. The germline V gene has CDR1 SEHNR and CDR2 FQNEAQ (reference sequence). CDR3: CASSLEAYEQYF. CDR3 DNA: TGTGCCAGCAGCTTAGAGGCCTACGAGCAGTACTTC.

The J gene is TRBJ1-2, the V gene TRBV18, with 9 bases lining up with TRBD1. The CDR3 has 15 amino acids. V trimming: 3 bases; J trimming: 5 bases; junction bases outside the gene matches: 7. CDR1 and CDR2 (germline): KGHSH, LQKENI. In nucleotides, the CDR3 is TGTGCCAGCTCACCGCCACATGGGACAGGGTATGGCTACACCTTC. This gives the protein CASSPPHGTGYGYTF.

The chain recombines TRBV19 with TRBJ1-2, with D maybe TRBD1 (5 bases). Trimming removed 8 bases at V and 5 bases at J, with 27 bases between. From germline, CDR1 is LNHDA and CDR2 SQIVND (reference sequence). The CDR3 is 17 residues long. CDR3 amino acids: CASPGRARNHFLYGYTF. The CDR3 bases are TGTGCCAGTCCGGGACGGGCACGGAACCATTTTTTATATGGCTACACCTTC.

The sample holds one count of this clone. This chain links TRBV2 with TRBJ1-3, with D perhaps TRBD1 (6 bases). The CDR3 loop spans 15 amino acids. Germline CDR1 reads SNHLY; CDR2 reads FYNNEI. V lost 4 bases, J lost 4 bases, and 14 bases lay in between. The CDR3 DNA follows: TGTGCCAGCAGTGCCCCCGGGACACTAGGAAACACCATATATTTT. Its translation is CASSAPGTLGNTIYF.

This clone has only one observation. The chain couples TRBV19 to TRBJ2-1, with TRBD2 matching over 8 bases. The germline gives CDR1 LNHDA, CDR2 SQIVND (reference sequence). The CDR3 is made up of 15 amino acids. Trimming cost V 3 bases and J 5 bases; bases outside gene matches: 6. CDR3: CASSIVGLAHNEQFF. In DNA, the CDR3 is TGTGCCAGTAGTATCGTCGGACTAGCTCACAATGAGCAGTTCTTC.

The chain links TRBV6-5 to TRBJ1-3; D perhaps matches TRBD1 (6 bases). Trimming removed 6 bases from V and 0 bases from J, with 12 bases in between. Germline values: CDR1 MNHEY, CDR2 SVGAGI. CDR3 length: 15 amino acids. CDR3 in amino acids: CASSRGQFSGNTIYF. The DNA for the CDR3 is TGTGCCAGCAGCCGCGGACAGTTCTCTGGAAACACCATATATTTT.

A single count supports this clone. The rearrangement uses TRBV6-5 and TRBJ1-4; D not resolved. Germline CDR1 is MNHEY and CDR2 is SVGAGI. The length of the CDR3 is 14 residues. V was trimmed by 4 bases and J by 7 bases, leaving 13 bases between them. CDR3 sequence (DNA): TGTGCCAGCAGTTTTCAGTCGACCGGTGAAAAACTGTTTTTT. Amino acids: CASSFQSTGEKLFF.

The chain uses TRBV27 and TRBJ2-1; 11 bases agree with TRBD2. This CDR3 has 16 residues. Germline V lookup: CDR1 MNHEY, CDR2 SMNVEV (reference sequence). V was pared by 7 bases and J by 7 bases, with 12 bases of the junction left unmatched. The CDR3 sequence is CASTPRGLAGGNEQFF. As DNA, the CDR3 is TGTGCCAGCACTCCTAGGGGGCTAGCGGGAGGTAATGAGCAGTTCTTC.

The V gene is TRBV11-2, the J gene TRBJ2-7; maybe TRBD1 (6 bases). V was clipped by 5 bases and J by 4 bases, with 21 bases between them. Germline V gene lookup returns CDR1 SGHAT and CDR2 FQNNGV. CDR3 length: 16 residues. The DNA for the CDR3 is TGTGCCAGCAGCACACCTCACAGGGTCGGCCCGTACGAGCAGTACTTC. Its translation: CASSTPHRVGPYEQYF.

The J gene is TRBJ2-1, the V gene TRBV4-1, with D perhaps TRBD2 (6 bases). The V end was cut by 1 base, the J end by 4 bases, with 17 bases between. The CDR3 sequence is 17 residues long. Looked up from germline, CDR1 is MGHRA and CDR2 is YSYEKL. The CDR3, as DNA: TGCGCCAGCAGCCAAGCCTCGACTAGTGCCTCGTACAATGAGCAGTTCTTC. Protein product: CASSQASTSASYNEQFF.

This chain uses TRBV7-8 with TRBJ2-1; D perhaps matches TRBD2 (5 bases). The germline V gene encodes CDR1 SGHVS and CDR2 FQNEAQ. Between the trimmed V and J ends, which lost 1 base and 8 bases, there was a span of 12 bases. This CDR3 has 14 residues. The CDR3 sequence is CASSLVVAIDEQFF. CDR3 nucleotide sequence: TGTGCCAGCAGCTTAGTCGTAGCGATCGATGAGCAGTTCTTC.

The chain is built from TRBV28 and TRBJ2-7, with 8 bases that match TRBD1. The V segment lost 6 bases and the J segment 0 bases; nucleotides outside the gene matches: 7. This CDR3 comprises 15 residues. Germline CDR1 MDHEN, CDR2 SYDVKM. CDR3 coding DNA: TGTGCCAGCAGCCAAACAGGACAGGGCTCCTACGAGCAGTACTTC. Amino acids: CASSQTGQGSYEQYF. The whole variable domain, filled in from reference TRBV28 and TRBJ2-7, reads DVKVTQSSRYLVKRTGEKVFLECVQDMDHENMFWYRQDPGLGLRLIYFSYDVKMKEKGDIPEGYSVSREKKERFSLILESASTNQTSMYLCASSQTGQGSYEQYFGPGTRLTVT.

This clone was counted a single time. V usage is TRBV9 and J usage is TRBJ1-4; 7 positions agree with TRBD1. The CDR3 has 14 amino acids. Germline values: CDR1 SGDLS, CDR2 YYNGEE. With V trimmed by 3 bases and J by 3 bases, 2 bases remained unmatched. The CDR3 reads CASSAGTANEKLFF. In nucleotides, the CDR3 is TGTGCCAGCAGCGCCGGGACAGCTAATGAAAAACTGTTTTTT.

The chain employs TRBV29-1 and TRBJ2-5; TRBD2 matches 9 bases. The V gene's germline CDR1 is SQVTM and CDR2 ANQGSEA. The CDR3 extends over 14 amino acids. J lost 2 bases, V lost 4 bases, and 5 bases had no gene match. The CDR3 region has the DNA TGCAGCGTTGGCCCTAGCGGGGCACAAGAGACCCAGTACTTC. Translation: CSVGPSGAQETQYF. The full variable domain, its missing parts supplied by reference TRBV29-1 and TRBJ2-5, is SAVISQKPSRDICQRGTSLTIQCQVDSQVTMMFWYRQQPGQSLTLIATANQGSEATYESGFVIDKFPISRPNLTFSTLTVSNMSPEDSSIYLCSVGPSGAQETQYFGPGTRLLVL.

V is TRBV18 and J is TRBJ2-5, with unresolved D. Germline V gene data show CDR1 as KGHSH and CDR2 as LQKENI. Trimming left V 0 bases short and J 10 bases short, with 12 bases between. The CDR3 has 13 residues. The CDR3: CASSPPMPQNQYF. CDR3 sequence (DNA): TGTGCCAGCTCACCACCAATGCCTCAGAACCAGTACTTC.

The chain recombines TRBV7-8 with TRBJ2-7; a possible D gene is TRBD2 (5 bases). CDR3 length: 14 amino acids. Trimming removed 3 bases from V and 0 bases from J, with 9 bases in between. Germline lookup yields CDR1 SGHVS and CDR2 FQNEAQ. Here the CDR3 reads CASSFLGSSYEQYF. The CDR3 coding sequence is TGTGCCAGCAGCTTTTTAGGGAGCTCCTACGAGCAGTACTTC.

The J gene is TRBJ1-4, the V gene TRBV28, with 12 bases identical to TRBD1. The CDR3 spans 14 residues. From germline, CDR1 is MDHEN and CDR2 SYDVKM. Trimming at V came to 4 bases and at J to 10 bases, leaving 4 bases not matched to a gene. The chain's CDR3 is CASSYGTGGTKLFF. The CDR3, as DNA: TGTGCCAGCAGTTATGGGACAGGGGGCACAAAACTGTTTTTT.

The chain couples TRBV29-1 to TRBJ1-2; 7 bases map to TRBD1. The germline gives CDR1 SQVTM, CDR2 ANQGSEA. The length of the CDR3 is 13 residues. The V and J ends lost 7 bases and 8 bases, in that order; junction bases with no gene match: 13. For the CDR3, the DNA is TGCAGCGCTTTCCGACAGGGACCGTGGGGCTACACCTTC. Translation gives CSAFRQGPWGYTF.

The V and J genes are TRBV21-1 and TRBJ2-7; the table's D call TRBD2 went unverified against the DNA. TRBV21-1 counts as a pseudogene. The CDR3 spans 14 residues. The CDR3 spells CASSKRGITYEQYF. CDR3 in DNA: TGTGCCAGCAGCAAACGGGGAATAACCTACGAGCAGTACTTC.

This clone was observed a single time. The chain has TRBV5-5 and TRBJ2-5; 7 positions match TRBD1. CDR1 is SGHKS, CDR2 YYEKEE, per germline (reference sequence). V was clipped by 3 bases and J by 0 bases; unmatched bases: 2. This CDR3 spans 14 amino acids. The CDR3 protein is CASSSGQYQETQYF. The CDR3 DNA reads TGTGCCAGCAGCTCGGGACAGTACCAAGAGACCCAGTACTTC.